One sample yielded the 20 T cell receptor beta chains listed below, sequenced in a study of blood T cell repertoires in COVID-19. Measured with immunoSEQ multiplex PCR; TCRdb has only the in-frame clones, and not every one. The table lists approximately 100,000 clones, less than 85% of them singletons, with around 15% in the top ten. Sequencing input: peripheral blood. All receptors come from a woman aged 55 to 70 with acute or convalescent COVID-19.

The chain uses TRBV6-5 and TRBJ1-4; D is unclear. The CDR3 has 11 residues. The germline CDR1 and CDR2 sequences are MNHEY and SVGAGI. Trimming shortened V by 7 bases and J by 8 bases, and 8 bases separated the two germline ends. The CDR3 bases are TGTGCCAGCAATCCGGGGGAAAAACTGTTTTTT. Its protein product is CASNPGEKLFF.

CDR3 coding DNA: TGTGCCAGTAGAGGACTCTACAATGAGCAGTTCTTC. Amino acids: CASRGLYNEQFF. The chain links TRBV19 to TRBJ2-1; tentatively, D is TRBD2 (5 bases). CDR1 LNHDA and CDR2 SQIVND come from the germline V gene (reference sequence). V was cut by 6 bases and J by 3 bases, with 6 bases left in between. The CDR3 runs to 12 residues. The entire variable domain, with the rest obtained from reference TRBV19 and TRBJ2-1, is as follows: DGGITQSPKYLFRKEGQNVTLSCEQNLNHDAMYWYRQDPGQGLRLIYYSQIVNDFQKGDIAEGYSVSREKKESFPLTVTSAQKNPTAFYLCASRGLYNEQFFGPGTRLTVL.

The chain carries TRBV25-1 and TRBJ2-3, with TRBD1 identical over 9 bases. Germline V gene data show CDR1 as MGHDK and CDR2 as SYGVNS. Trimming removed 5 bases from V and 5 bases from J; junction bases left unmatched: 8. The CDR3 runs to 15 residues. CDR3 nucleotides: TGTGCCAGCAGTACCCGGGACAGGGCGGGAGATACGCAGTATTTT. It encodes CASSTRDRAGDTQYF.

This chain uses TRBV11-2 with TRBJ2-5; D not resolved. The CDR3 extends over 14 amino acids. In germline, CDR1 is SGHAT, CDR2 FQNNGV. The V gene lost 0 bases and the J gene lost 2 bases, with 7 bases spanning the gap. Written as DNA, the CDR3 is TGTGCCAGCAGCTTAGATGTCTTGCAAGAGACCCAGTACTTC. This gives the protein CASSLDVLQETQYF.

The rearrangement joins TRBV19 to TRBJ1-5; 8 bases are shared with TRBD1. The germline gives CDR1 LNHDA, CDR2 SQIVND (reference sequence). J lost 5 bases, V lost 3 bases, and 9 bases had no gene match. This CDR3 is built from 16 residues. In DNA form, the CDR3 reads TGTGCCAGTAGTATCGCGGGACAGGAGGTTGATCAGCCCCAGCATTTT. This sequence encodes CASSIAGQEVDQPQHF.

The chain joins TRBV7-2 to TRBJ1-1; TRBD1 might be the D (6 bases). V shed 5 bases and J shed 1 base, with 8 bases lying between them. The germline gives CDR1 SGHTA, CDR2 FQGNSA. The length of the CDR3 is 13 residues. The CDR3 DNA reads as TGTGCCAGCAGCCTACAGGGGAACACTGAAGCTTTCTTT. Protein: CASSLQGNTEAFF.

V gene TRBV6-1 combines with J gene TRBJ2-1, with 9 bases aligning to TRBD2. Losses at the gene ends were 1 base for V and 7 bases for J; bases not matched to a gene: 5. Germline V gene lookup returns CDR1 MNHNS and CDR2 SASEGT. CDR3 length equals 15 residues. The CDR3 coding sequence is TGTGCCAGCAGTGAAGGGACTAGCGTGTCGAATGAGCAGTTCTTC. It is translated as CASSEGTSVSNEQFF.

The chain is built from TRBV7-9 and TRBJ1-1; 7 bases match TRBD1. The CDR3 is made up of 14 amino acids. V gave up 3 bases and J gave up 6 bases; unmatched junction bases: 7. CDR1 is SEHNR and CDR2 is FQNEAQ in the germline V gene (reference sequence). CDR3 in amino acids: CASSLKTGISEAFF. CDR3 in DNA: TGTGCCAGCAGCTTGAAGACAGGGATATCTGAAGCTTTCTTT. The variable domain in full, completed from reference TRBV7-9 and TRBJ1-1, reads DTGVSQNPRHKITKRGQNVTFRCDPISEHNRLYWYRQTLGQGPEFLTYFQNEAQLEKSRLLSDRFSAERPKGSFSTLEIQRTEQGDSAMYLCASSLKTGISEAFFGQGTRLTVV.

This clone occurred a few times. V and J are TRBV24-1 and TRBJ1-5, with 8 bases matching TRBD1. CDR3 length equals 21 residues. Looked up from germline, CDR1 is KGHDR and CDR2 is SFDVKD. The junction had 23 bases not matched to a gene; V was cut back by 3 bases and J by 5 bases. This CDR3 reads CATSDPSFGQGRCYRDQPQHF. In nucleotides, the CDR3 is TGTGCCACCAGTGATCCGAGCTTCGGACAGGGACGATGCTATCGGGATCAGCCCCAGCATTTT.

The chain is built from TRBV6-6 and TRBJ2-1; the match to TRBD2 covers 7 bases. The CDR3 consists of 14 residues. In germline, CDR1 is MNHNY, CDR2 SVGAGI (reference sequence). J was trimmed by 7 bases and V by 4 bases; bases with no gene match: 7. The CDR3 DNA reads as TGTGCCAGCAGTTGGGGGGGAGGGGCTAATGAGCAGTTCTTC. Amino acid sequence: CASSWGGGANEQFF.

The chain combines TRBV27 with TRBJ1-1; the D is unclear. Trimming shortened V by 6 bases and J by 3 bases, and 11 bases separated the two germline ends. The germline V gene has CDR1 MNHEY and CDR2 SMNVEV (reference sequence). The CDR3 is 13 amino acids. The DNA for the CDR3 is TGTGCCAGCAGGCCCGACGGGTACACTGAAGCTTTCTTT. As protein: CASRPDGYTEAFF.

The chain has TRBV3-1 (or the pseudogene TRBV3-2) and TRBJ1-2, with D unclear. This CDR3 is 16 amino acids long. Looked up from germline, CDR1 is LGHDT and CDR2 is YNNKEL (reference sequence). Trimming removed 1 base at V and 3 bases at J, with 15 bases between. The CDR3 DNA reads TGTGCCAGCAGCCAAGCAGCATTAAGAGGTGACTATGGCTACACCTTC. As protein: CASSQAALRGDYGYTF.

The DNA of the CDR3 is TGTGCCACACAGCTTCTGGGGCGGGACGTAGGAGTAAATGAGCAGTTCTTC. Amino acids: CATQLLGRDVGVNEQFF. The chain combines TRBV5-6 with TRBJ2-1; D might be TRBD2 (6 bases). The CDR3 is 17 residues long. Germline values: CDR1 SGHDT, CDR2 YYEEEE. Trimming stripped 9 bases from V and 7 bases from J, with 29 bases between.

The chain recombines TRBV5-1 with TRBJ2-1, with 10 bases lining up with TRBD2. With V trimmed by 2 bases and J by 3 bases, 5 bases remained unmatched. The CDR3 has 16 amino acids. Germline V gives CDR1 SGHRS, CDR2 YFSETQ. CDR3 protein: CASSFIPSGSYNEQFF. The CDR3 DNA reads as TGCGCCAGCAGCTTCATTCCTAGCGGGAGCTACAATGAGCAGTTCTTC.

The V and J genes are TRBV6-1 and TRBJ2-7, with TRBD2 as a possible D gene (5 bases). Germline V gene lookup returns CDR1 MNHNS and CDR2 SASEGT. The V end lost 3 bases, the J end lost 2 bases, and 11 bases lay between the germline ends. The CDR3 extends over 14 amino acids. CDR3 bases: TGTGCCAGCAGTGATCGGGGAGAGCCCTACGAGCAGTACTTC. This translates into CASSDRGEPYEQYF.

The chain recombines TRBV29-1 with TRBJ1-2; D perhaps matches TRBD1 (6 bases). The CDR3 extends over 13 amino acids. Germline V gene sequence: CDR1 SQVTM, CDR2 ANQGSEA. Trimming stripped 6 bases from V and 8 bases from J, with 19 bases between. The CDR3 reads CSVLTGRWDGYTF. CDR3 coding DNA: TGCAGCGTCCTAACAGGGAGATGGGACGGCTACACCTTC.

This clone was observed a few times. The chain links TRBV7-6 to TRBJ2-3; TRBD2 matches 7 bases. Germline V CDR1 and CDR2: SGHVS, FNYEAQ. This CDR3 is 15 amino acids long. The V and J ends lost 5 bases and 0 bases, in that order; junction bases with no gene match: 5. The CDR3 DNA is TGTGCCAGCAGCCCCGTCGGGGGGAGCACAGATACGCAGTATTTT. Translation: CASSPVGGSTDTQYF.

This clone was seen a handful of times. The genes are TRBV19 and TRBJ2-7; D perhaps matches TRBD2 (6 bases). Germline assignment: CDR1 LNHDA and CDR2 SQIVND (reference sequence). V lost 1 base, J lost 6 bases, and 19 bases lay in between. The CDR3 has 16 residues. The chain's CDR3 is CASSIGIGGAHREQYF. CDR3 sequence (DNA): TGTGCCAGTAGTATAGGGATAGGAGGGGCGCATCGCGAGCAGTACTTC.

The genes are TRBV6-5 and TRBJ2-1, with D perhaps TRBD2 (5 bases). The CDR3 contains 16 residues. Looked up from germline, CDR1 is MNHEY and CDR2 is SVGAGI. Trimming took 4 bases from V and 2 from J, leaving 15 bases between them. The CDR3 DNA is TGTGCCAGCAGTTCCCTAACTAGTGGAACCTACAATGAGCAGTTCTTC. It translates to CASSSLTSGTYNEQFF.

V usage is TRBV19 and J usage is TRBJ2-1, with 8 bases matching TRBD2. Looked up from germline, CDR1 is LNHDA and CDR2 is SQIVND (reference sequence). V lost 5 bases and J lost 1; bases outside the gene matches: 1. CDR3 length: 14 amino acids. CDR3 sequence: CASSAGGSYNEQFF. The CDR3 bases are TGTGCCAGTAGTGCGGGAGGTTCCTACAATGAGCAGTTCTTC.